The 21 T cell receptor beta chains reported below all come from one sample, sequenced in a study of spatial heterogeneity in lung cancer. TCRdb re-analysed the 5' RACE reads in MiXCR, keeping a single row per CDR3 protein. The sample has over 9,500 distinct CDR3 sequences, 3.5% to 5% seen once. As for time point: sample taken at primary tumor resection. Whole RNA, isolated from tumor, nontumor lung or frozen PBMC, was sequenced without prior sorting. Material: normal lung tissue next to the tumor, obtained at surgery. Receptors were obtained from a male donor with early-stage non-small cell lung cancer.

This clonotype was observed many times. The chain is built from TRBV29-1 and TRBJ1-6; TRBD1 matches 8 bases. V shed 1 base, J shed 11 bases, and the junction held 10 bases outside the gene matches. Germline lookup yields CDR1 SQVTM and CDR2 ANQGSEA. CDR3 length: 15 residues. CDR3 amino acids: CSVEALDRVFPPLHF. CDR3 in DNA: TGCAGCGTTGAAGCATTGGACAGGGTTTTTCCACCCCTCCACTTT.

This clonotype has ten or more counts. The J gene is TRBJ2-7, the V gene TRBV28, with TRBD1 identical over 7 bases. V trimming: 6 bases; J trimming: 4 bases; junction bases outside the gene matches: 12. This CDR3 comprises 15 residues. Germline CDR1 is MDHEN and CDR2 is SYDVKM. The CDR3 nucleotides are TGTGCCAGCAGCTCAGGGGGACGGAGAACTTACGAGCAGTACTTC. This gives the protein CASSSGGRRTYEQYF.

The table lists this clonotype with many counts. Written as DNA, the CDR3 is TGCGCCAGCAGCCTAGGACAGGAGATTACTGAAGCTTTCTTT. Protein product: CASSLGQEITEAFF. V usage is TRBV5-1 and J usage is TRBJ1-1, with 7 bases identical to TRBD1. Trimming cost V 4 bases and J 5 bases; bases outside gene matches: 8. Germline V gene data show CDR1 as SGHRS and CDR2 as YFSETQ. The CDR3 is 14 amino acids.

This clonotype showed up many times. The chain has TRBV10-3 and TRBJ1-5; no firm D call. CDR3 length: 15 amino acids. V lost 4 bases to trimming and J lost 2 bases, with 12 bases between them. Germline CDR1 and CDR2: ENHRY and SYGVKD. For the CDR3, the DNA is TGTGCCATCAGTGCCGCTCAGATCGGCAATCAGCCCCAGCATTTT. Protein sequence: CAISAAQIGNQPQHF.

Ten or more counts support this clonotype. The chain couples TRBV6-5 to TRBJ2-7, with D unclear. Germline V gives CDR1 MNHEY, CDR2 SVGAGI. Trimming left V 0 bases short and J 3 bases short, with 6 bases between. The CDR3 runs 13 residues. CDR3 coding DNA: TGTGCCAGCAGTTACTCGTTGAGCTACGAGCAGTACTTC. This codes for CASSYSLSYEQYF.

Many counts were recorded for this clonotype. The genes are TRBV20-1 and TRBJ2-7; D assignment may be TRBD1 or TRBD2 (5 bases each). Germline V gene data show CDR1 as DFQATT and CDR2 as SNEGSKA (reference sequence). This CDR3 spans 12 amino acids. Trimming cost V 2 bases and J 5 bases, with 10 bases left between them. The CDR3 nucleotides read TGCAGTGCTAGATGGGGACCTAACGAGCAGTACTTC. It specifies CSARWGPNEQYF.

This clonotype came up many times. This chain joins TRBV30 and TRBJ2-1; D possibly corresponds to TRBD2 (6 bases). This CDR3 comprises 12 residues. Between the trimmed V and J ends, which lost 5 bases and 5 bases, there was a span of 10 bases. Germline CDR1 reads GTSNPN; CDR2 reads SVGIG (reference sequence). This chain's CDR3 is CAWGGLNNEQFF. The CDR3 coding sequence is TGTGCCTGGGGGGGACTCAACAATGAGCAGTTCTTC.

This clonotype was counted at least ten times. The chain joins TRBV28 to TRBJ1-4; TRBD1 matches 7 bases. CDR3 length: 14 residues. Looked up from germline, CDR1 is MDHEN and CDR2 is SYDVKM. V shed 2 bases, J shed 8 bases, and the junction held 5 bases outside the gene matches. DNA for the CDR3: TGTGCCAGCAGTTTACGGCAGGGGGACGAAAAACTGTTTTTT. This gives the protein CASSLRQGDEKLFF.

This clonotype is medium-sized within its sample. V usage is TRBV18 and J usage is TRBJ1-3, with 9 bases that match TRBD1. Germline CDR1 and CDR2: KGHSH and LQKENI. V was pared by 3 bases and J by 0 bases, with 3 bases of the junction left unmatched. There are 16 residues in the CDR3. The CDR3, as DNA: TGTGCCAGCTCACCGGGACAGGGCTTCTCTGGAAACACCATATATTTT. Protein product: CASSPGQGFSGNTIYF.

The chain combines TRBV2 with TRBJ2-1, with 9 bases lining up with TRBD2. CDR1 and CDR2 (germline): SNHLY, FYNNEI. The CDR3 runs to 16 residues. Losses at the gene ends were 2 bases for V and 6 bases for J; bases not matched to a gene: 8. The CDR3, as DNA: TGTGCCAGCAGTGAATCTGGGCGGGGGGGCCGCAATGAGCAGTTCTTC. Its protein is CASSESGRGGRNEQFF.

By sample fraction, this clonotype is medium-sized. The CDR3 sequence is CASSSRDRGNQPQHF. DNA for the CDR3: TGTGCCAGCAGCTCCCGGGACAGGGGCAATCAGCCCCAGCATTTT. J is TRBJ1-5 and V is TRBV5-5, with 9 positions matching TRBD1. The CDR3 runs 15 residues. Germline V gene lookup returns CDR1 SGHKS and CDR2 YYEKEE (reference sequence). J gave up 2 bases and V 3 bases, and 3 bases lay outside the gene matches.

This clonotype was detected many times. The rearrangement joins TRBV10-3 to TRBJ2-7; 12 bases match TRBD2. V gave up 6 bases and J gave up 6 bases; unmatched junction bases: 6. The CDR3 is 14 residues long. CDR1 and CDR2 (germline): ENHRY, SYGVKD. This CDR3 reads CAIRKTSGSFEQYF. CDR3 nucleotide sequence: TGTGCCATCAGGAAGACTAGCGGGAGTTTCGAGCAGTACTTC.

Judged by abundance, this clonotype is large. The chain couples TRBV28 to TRBJ1-1; the D gene is possibly TRBD1 (5 bases). Germline V CDR1 and CDR2: MDHEN, SYDVKM. Trimming stripped 3 bases from V and 6 bases from J, with 23 bases between. The CDR3 has 17 amino acids. This CDR3 reads CASSLGLSSEWVPEAFF. The DNA of the CDR3 is TGTGCCAGCAGTTTGGGACTGTCGAGTGAGTGGGTGCCTGAAGCTTTCTTT.

Ten or more counts support this clonotype. V is TRBV7-9 and J is TRBJ2-2; no clear D gene. V dropped 3 bases and J dropped 6 bases, with 11 bases sitting between them. The CDR3 runs to 14 residues. From germline, CDR1 is SEHNR and CDR2 FQNEAQ (reference sequence). Written as DNA, the CDR3 is TGTGCCAGCAGCTTTGGTTCGAGCGCCGGGGAGCTGTTTTTT. This codes for CASSFGSSAGELFF.

In this sample, this clonotype is medium-sized. This rearrangement joins TRBV20-1 to TRBJ2-3; D is ambiguous. The CDR3 covers 17 residues. Trimming pared 2 bases from V and 6 bases from J, leaving 24 bases between. The germline V gene has CDR1 DFQATT and CDR2 SNEGSKA (reference sequence). The CDR3 DNA sequence: TGCAGTGCTAGACTAATGGATGCGACCGCGCGCGGTGATACGCAGTATTTT. Translating gives CSARLMDATARGDTQYF.

This clonotype showed up many times. V is TRBV7-9 and J is TRBJ1-4, with D possibly matching TRBD1 (5 bases). Deletions cut 4 bases from V and 7 bases from J, with 13 bases between. Germline CDR1 SEHNR, CDR2 FQNEAQ (reference sequence). The CDR3 loop spans 14 amino acids. The CDR3 bases are TGTGCCAGCAGCTCCAGGGAACGGGGTGAAAAACTGTTTTTT. Amino acids: CASSSRERGEKLFF.

V gene TRBV7-2 combines with J gene TRBJ1-2; D is undetermined. The V gene lost 1 base and the J gene lost 5 bases, with 8 bases spanning the gap. The germline V gene encodes CDR1 SGHTA and CDR2 FQGNSA. The CDR3 length is 13 residues. This CDR3 is CASSLEGTYGYTF. DNA for the CDR3: TGTGCCAGCAGCTTAGAGGGAACATATGGCTACACCTTC.

In this sample, this clonotype turned up a few times. V usage is TRBV4-2 and J usage is TRBJ2-5, with D unresolved. The CDR3 totals 14 residues. Trimming removed 4 bases from V and 2 bases from J, with 11 bases in between. The germline gives CDR1 LGHNA, CDR2 YNFKEQ. The CDR3 DNA sequence: TGTGCCAGCAGCCTAGCCGATGGGCAAGAGACCCAGTACTTC. This gives the protein CASSLADGQETQYF.

This clonotype was counted ten times or more. The V call is TRBV4-2, the J call TRBJ2-3; no reliable D call. Trimming shortened V by 5 bases and J by 8 bases, and 20 bases separated the two germline ends. This CDR3 is 15 amino acids long. Germline loops: CDR1 LGHNA, CDR2 YNFKEQ. CDR3 in DNA: TGTGCCAGCAGCAACCCCTCCTCCCAAGAGGCTACGCAGTATTTT. Protein sequence: CASSNPSSQEATQYF.

This clonotype was found many times. The chain carries TRBV11-2 and TRBJ1-1; D might be TRBD1 (6 bases). V lost 1 base and J lost 1, with 10 bases in between. CDR3 length equals 15 residues. From germline, CDR1 is SGHAT and CDR2 FQNNGV. CDR3 DNA: TGTGCCAGCAGCTTAGTCCGACAGGCGAACACTGAAGCTTTCTTT. Residues: CASSLVRQANTEAFF.

This clonotype was counted many times. The V and J genes are TRBV7-6 and TRBJ1-6; 8 nucleotides align to TRBD1. Germline CDR1 and CDR2: SGHVS and FNYEAQ. The CDR3 totals 12 residues. V lost 5 bases and J lost 15; bases outside the gene matches: 6. DNA of the CDR3: TGTGCCAGCAGCCAGACAGGGGAGTTCCTCCACTTT. This sequence encodes CASSQTGEFLHF.